This T cell receptor (beta chain) stems from a study of post-analysis software for immune sequencing data. Concerning this clonotype itself: What it binds is not known.

Study-level findings and limits: TRBV5-6, TRBV5-1 and TRBV20-1 were among roughly five TRBV segments more frequent in patients than controls.

In germline, CDR1 is DFQATT, CDR2 SNEGSKA (reference sequence). The CDR3 length is 18 residues. The ends lost 6 bases at V and 0 bases at J; junction bases unmatched: 13. Unique molecular identifiers were present in the TCR beta cDNA libraries. TCRdb ran MiXCR on the PCR reads and lists one entry per CDR3 protein. The sample has more than 500,000 distinct CDR3 sequences; about a third are singletons. The chain combines TRBV20-1 with TRBJ2-4; 11 positions agree with TRBD2. The sample comprised blood. The clonotype originates from a girl aged 2 to 17 with multiple sclerosis. This CDR3 reads CSAPQGSGGALAKNIQYF. CDR3 coding DNA: TGCAGTGCCCCGCAGGGTAGCGGGGGGGCCTTAGCCAAAAACATTCAGTACTTC.